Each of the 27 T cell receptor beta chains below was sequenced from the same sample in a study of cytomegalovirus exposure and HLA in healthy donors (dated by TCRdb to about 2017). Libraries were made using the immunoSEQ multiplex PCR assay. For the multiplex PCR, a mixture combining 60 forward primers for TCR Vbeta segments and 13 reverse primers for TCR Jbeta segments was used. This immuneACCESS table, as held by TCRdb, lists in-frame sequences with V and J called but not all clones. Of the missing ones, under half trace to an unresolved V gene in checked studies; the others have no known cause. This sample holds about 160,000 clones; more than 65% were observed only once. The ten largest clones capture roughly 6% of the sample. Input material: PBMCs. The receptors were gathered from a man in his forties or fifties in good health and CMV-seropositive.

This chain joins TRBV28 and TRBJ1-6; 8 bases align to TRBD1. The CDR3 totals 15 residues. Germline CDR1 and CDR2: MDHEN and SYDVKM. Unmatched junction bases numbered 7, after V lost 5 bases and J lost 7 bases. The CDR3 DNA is TGTGCCAGCAGTCGGGTGGACAGGGAAAATTCACCCCTCCACTTT. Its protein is CASSRVDRENSPLHF.

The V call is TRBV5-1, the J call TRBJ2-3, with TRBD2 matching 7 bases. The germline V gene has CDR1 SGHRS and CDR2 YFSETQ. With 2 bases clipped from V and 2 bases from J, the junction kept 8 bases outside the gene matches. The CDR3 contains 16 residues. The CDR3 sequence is CASSLGAGADTDTQYF. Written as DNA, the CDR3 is TGCGCCAGCAGCTTAGGGGCGGGAGCCGACACAGATACGCAGTATTTT.

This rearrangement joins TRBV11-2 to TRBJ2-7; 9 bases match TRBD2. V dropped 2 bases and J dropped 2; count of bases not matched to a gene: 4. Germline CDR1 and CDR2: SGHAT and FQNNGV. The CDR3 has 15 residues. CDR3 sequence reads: CASSLRREGTYEQYF. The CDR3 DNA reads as TGTGCCAGCAGCTTAAGGCGGGAGGGTACCTACGAGCAGTACTTC.

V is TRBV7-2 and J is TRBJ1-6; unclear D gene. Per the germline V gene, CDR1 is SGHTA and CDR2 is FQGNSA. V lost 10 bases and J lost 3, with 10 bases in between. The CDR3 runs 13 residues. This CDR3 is CATGVDYNSPLHF. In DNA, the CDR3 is TGTGCCACCGGAGTCGACTATAATTCACCCCTCCACTTT. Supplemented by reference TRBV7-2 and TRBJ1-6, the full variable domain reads GAGVSQSPSNKVTEKGKDVELRCDPISGHTALYWYRQSLGQGLEFLIYFQGNSAPDKSGLPSDRFSAERTGGSVSTLTIQRTQQEDSAVYLCATGVDYNSPLHFGNGTRLTVT.

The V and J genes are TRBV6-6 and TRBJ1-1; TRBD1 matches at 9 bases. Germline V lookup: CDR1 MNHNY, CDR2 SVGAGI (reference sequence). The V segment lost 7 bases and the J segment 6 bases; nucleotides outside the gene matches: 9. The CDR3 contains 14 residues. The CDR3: CASTLLQGAAEAFF. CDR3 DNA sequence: TGTGCCAGCACCCTGCTACAGGGGGCGGCTGAAGCTTTCTTT.

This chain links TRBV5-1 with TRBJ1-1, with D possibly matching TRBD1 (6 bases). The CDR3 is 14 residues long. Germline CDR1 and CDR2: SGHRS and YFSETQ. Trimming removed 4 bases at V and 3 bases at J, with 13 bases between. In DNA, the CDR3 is TGCGCCAGCAGCCAACAGGGTGGGGACACTGAAGCTTTCTTT. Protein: CASSQQGGDTEAFF.

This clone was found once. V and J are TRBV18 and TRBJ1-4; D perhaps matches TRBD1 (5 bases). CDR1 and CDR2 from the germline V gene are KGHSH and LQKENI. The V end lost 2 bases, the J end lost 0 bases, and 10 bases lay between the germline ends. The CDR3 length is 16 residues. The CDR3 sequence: CASSPNRGATNEKLFF. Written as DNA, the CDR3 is TGTGCCAGCTCACCAAATAGGGGCGCAACTAATGAAAAACTGTTTTTT.

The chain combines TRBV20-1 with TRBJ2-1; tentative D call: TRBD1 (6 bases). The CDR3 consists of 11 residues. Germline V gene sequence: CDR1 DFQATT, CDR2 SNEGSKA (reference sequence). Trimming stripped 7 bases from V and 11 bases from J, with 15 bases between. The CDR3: CSGPTGIKQFF. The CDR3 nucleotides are TGCAGTGGTCCTACAGGGATTAAGCAGTTCTTC.

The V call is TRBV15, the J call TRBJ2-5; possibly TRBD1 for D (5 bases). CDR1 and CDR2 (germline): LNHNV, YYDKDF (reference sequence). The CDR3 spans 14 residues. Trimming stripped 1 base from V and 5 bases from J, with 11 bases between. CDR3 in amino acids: CATSRGIQVETQYF. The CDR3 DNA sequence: TGTGCCACCAGCAGAGGGATACAGGTCGAGACCCAGTACTTC.

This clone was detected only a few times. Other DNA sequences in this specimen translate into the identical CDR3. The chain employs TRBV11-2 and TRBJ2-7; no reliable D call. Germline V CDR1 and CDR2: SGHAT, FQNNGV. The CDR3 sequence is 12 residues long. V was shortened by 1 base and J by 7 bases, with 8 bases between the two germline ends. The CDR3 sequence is CASSLGFREQYF. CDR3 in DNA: TGTGCCAGCAGCTTAGGTTTCCGGGAGCAGTACTTC.

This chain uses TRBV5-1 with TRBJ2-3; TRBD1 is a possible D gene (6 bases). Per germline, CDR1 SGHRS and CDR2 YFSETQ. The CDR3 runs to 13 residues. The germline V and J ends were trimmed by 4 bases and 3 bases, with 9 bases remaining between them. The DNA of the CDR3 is TGCGCCAGCAGCCTCGGACAGACAGATACGCAGTATTTT. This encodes CASSLGQTDTQYF.

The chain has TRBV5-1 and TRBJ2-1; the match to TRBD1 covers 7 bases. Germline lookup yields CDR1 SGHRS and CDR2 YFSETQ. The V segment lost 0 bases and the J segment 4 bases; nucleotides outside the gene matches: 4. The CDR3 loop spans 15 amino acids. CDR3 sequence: CASSLAATGYNEQFF. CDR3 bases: TGCGCCAGCAGCTTGGCGGCGACAGGGTACAATGAGCAGTTCTTC. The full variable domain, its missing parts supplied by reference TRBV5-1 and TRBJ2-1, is KAGVTQTPRYLIKTRGQQVTLSCSPISGHRSVSWYQQTPGQGLQFLFEYFSETQRNKGNFPGRFSGRQFSNSRSEMNVSTLELGDSALYLCASSLAATGYNEQFFGPGTRLTVL.

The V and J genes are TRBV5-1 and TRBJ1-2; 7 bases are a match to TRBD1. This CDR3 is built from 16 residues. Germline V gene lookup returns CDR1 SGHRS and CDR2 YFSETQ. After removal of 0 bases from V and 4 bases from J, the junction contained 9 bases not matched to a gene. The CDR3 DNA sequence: TGCGCCAGCAGCTTGGGTTATCCGGGACAGCGCTATGGCTACACCTTC. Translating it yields CASSLGYPGQRYGYTF.

CDR3 coding DNA: TGTGCCAGCCTACGACTAGCGGGAGCTCTTGAGACCCAGTACTTC. Protein product: CASLRLAGALETQYF. V usage is TRBV6-1 and J usage is TRBJ2-5; TRBD2 aligns across 12 bases. Germline V CDR1 and CDR2: MNHNS, SASEGT. The CDR3 length is 15 residues. Germline trimming cut 8 bases from V and 5 bases from J; bases unmatched to any gene: 9.

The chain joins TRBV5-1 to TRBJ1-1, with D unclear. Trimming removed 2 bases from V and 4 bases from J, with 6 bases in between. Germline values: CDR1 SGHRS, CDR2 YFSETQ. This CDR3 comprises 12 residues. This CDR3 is CASSFEGTEAFF. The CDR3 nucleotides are TGCGCCAGCAGCTTTGAGGGCACTGAAGCTTTCTTT.

This chain's CDR3 is CASSLARQGIYNEQFF. As DNA, the CDR3 is TGCGCCAGCAGCCTTGCCCGACAGGGGATCTACAATGAGCAGTTCTTC. The chain is built from TRBV5-1 and TRBJ2-1, with TRBD1 matching 8 bases. The CDR3 spans 16 residues. Unmatched junction bases numbered 9, after V lost 4 bases and J lost 3 bases. The germline gives CDR1 SGHRS, CDR2 YFSETQ.

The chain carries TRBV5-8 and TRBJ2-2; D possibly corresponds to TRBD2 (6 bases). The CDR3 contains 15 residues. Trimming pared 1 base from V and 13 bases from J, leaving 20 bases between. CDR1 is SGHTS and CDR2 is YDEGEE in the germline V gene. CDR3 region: CASSLRQARPEGLFF. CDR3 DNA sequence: TGTGCCAGCAGCTTGCGGCAGGCCCGACCGGAGGGGCTGTTTTTT.

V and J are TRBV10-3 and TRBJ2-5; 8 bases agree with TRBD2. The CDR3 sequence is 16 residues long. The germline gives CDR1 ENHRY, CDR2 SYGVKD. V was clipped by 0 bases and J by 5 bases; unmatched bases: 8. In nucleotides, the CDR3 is TGTGCCATCAGTGAGTCGACAGCGGGAGTCCGGGAGACCCAGTACTTC. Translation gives CAISESTAGVRETQYF.

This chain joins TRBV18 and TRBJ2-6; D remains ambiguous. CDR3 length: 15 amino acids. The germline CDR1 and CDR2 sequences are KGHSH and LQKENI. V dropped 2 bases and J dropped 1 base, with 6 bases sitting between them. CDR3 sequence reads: CASSPVSSGANVLTF. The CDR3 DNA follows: TGTGCCAGCTCACCAGTATCTTCTGGGGCCAACGTCCTGACTTTC.

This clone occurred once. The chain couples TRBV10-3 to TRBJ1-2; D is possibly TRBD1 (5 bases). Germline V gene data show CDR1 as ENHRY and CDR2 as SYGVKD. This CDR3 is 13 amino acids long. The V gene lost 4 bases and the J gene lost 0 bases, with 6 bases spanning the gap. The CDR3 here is CAISGTPNYGYTF. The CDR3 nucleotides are TGTGCCATCAGTGGGACACCTAACTATGGCTACACCTTC.

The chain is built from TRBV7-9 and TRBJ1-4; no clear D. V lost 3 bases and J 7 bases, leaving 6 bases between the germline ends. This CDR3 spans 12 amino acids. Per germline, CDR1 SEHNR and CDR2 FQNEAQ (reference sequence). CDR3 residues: CASSFGFEKLFF. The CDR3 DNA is TGTGCCAGCAGCTTCGGGTTTGAAAAACTGTTTTTT.

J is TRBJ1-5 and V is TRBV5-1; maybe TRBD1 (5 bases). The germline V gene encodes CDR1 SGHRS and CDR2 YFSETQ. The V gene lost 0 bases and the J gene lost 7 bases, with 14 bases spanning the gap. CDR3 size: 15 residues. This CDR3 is CASSLVGRVDQPQHF. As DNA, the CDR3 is TGCGCCAGCAGCTTGGTTGGCAGGGTCGACCAGCCCCAGCATTTT.

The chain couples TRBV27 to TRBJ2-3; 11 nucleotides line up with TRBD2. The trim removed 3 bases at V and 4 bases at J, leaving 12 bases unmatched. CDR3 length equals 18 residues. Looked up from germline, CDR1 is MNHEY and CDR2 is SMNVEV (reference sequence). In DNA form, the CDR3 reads TGTGCCAGCAGTTTGATGTTGGTAGCGGGAGGGGGGGCAGATACGCAGTATTTT. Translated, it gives CASSLMLVAGGGADTQYF.

CDR3 sequence reads: CASWRRHSNQPQHF. The CDR3 DNA reads as TGTGCCAGCTGGCGGCGGCATAGCAATCAGCCCCAGCATTTT. The chain carries TRBV2 and TRBJ1-5, with no clear D. V dropped 8 bases and J dropped 0 bases, with 11 bases sitting between them. Germline V gives CDR1 SNHLY, CDR2 FYNNEI. The CDR3 covers 14 residues.

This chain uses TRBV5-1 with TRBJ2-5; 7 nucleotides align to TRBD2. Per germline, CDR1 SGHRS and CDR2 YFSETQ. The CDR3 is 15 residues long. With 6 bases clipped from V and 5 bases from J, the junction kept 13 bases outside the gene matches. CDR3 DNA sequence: TGCGCCAGCAAAGGACTAGTGGGGCCTCTGGAGACCCAGTACTTC. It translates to CASKGLVGPLETQYF. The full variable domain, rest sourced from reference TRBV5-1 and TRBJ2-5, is KAGVTQTPRYLIKTRGQQVTLSCSPISGHRSVSWYQQTPGQGLQFLFEYFSETQRNKGNFPGRFSGRQFSNSRSEMNVSTLELGDSALYLCASKGLVGPLETQYFGPGTRLLVL.

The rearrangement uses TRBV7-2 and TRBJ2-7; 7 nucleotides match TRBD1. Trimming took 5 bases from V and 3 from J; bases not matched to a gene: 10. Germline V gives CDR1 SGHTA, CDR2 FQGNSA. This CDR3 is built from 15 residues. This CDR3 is CASSHIDRAYYEQYF. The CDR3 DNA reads TGTGCCAGCAGCCATATAGACAGGGCCTACTACGAGCAGTACTTC. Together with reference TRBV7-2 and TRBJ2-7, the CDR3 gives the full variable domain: GAGVSQSPSNKVTEKGKDVELRCDPISGHTALYWYRQSLGQGLEFLIYFQGNSAPDKSGLPSDRFSAERTGGSVSTLTIQRTQQEDSAVYLCASSHIDRAYYEQYFGPGTRLTVT.

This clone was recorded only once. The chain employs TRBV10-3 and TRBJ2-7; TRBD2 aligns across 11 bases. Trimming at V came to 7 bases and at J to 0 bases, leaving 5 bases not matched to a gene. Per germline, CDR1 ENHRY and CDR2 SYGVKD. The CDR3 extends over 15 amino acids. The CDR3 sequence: CAITPGLAVSYEQYF. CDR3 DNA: TGTGCCATCACCCCGGGACTAGCGGTCTCCTACGAGCAGTACTTC.